The rows below give T cell receptor beta chains drawn from one sample of a study of cytomegalovirus exposure and HLA in healthy donors. TCRdb keeps only in-frame clones here, not all; method: immunoSEQ multiplex PCR. The sample lists about 150,000 clones; 66% were seen once. Specimen: PBMCs. These receptors were collected from a woman in her sixties or seventies in good health and CMV-seronegative. The CDR3 runs from the conserved cysteine through the conserved F or W. The D gene is left open where the match is weak. Clone size is not always given. Where it is, it says once, few, many or a class for expanded clones.

j_gene: TRBJ2-7
abundance: -
d_gene: TRBD2
v_gene: TRBV25-1
CDR3aa: CASSATREGSYEQYF
CDR3nt: TGTGCCAGCAGTGCTACGAGGGAGGGTTCCTACGAGCAGTACTTC

j_gene: TRBJ1-2
abundance: -
d_gene: -
v_gene: TRBV28
CDR3aa: CASRWGRAIYGYTF
CDR3nt: TGTGCCAGCAGGTGGGGCAGGGCCATCTATGGCTACACCTTC

j_gene: TRBJ2-1
abundance: -
d_gene: -
v_gene: TRBV7-2
CDR3aa: CASSLPGLPINEQFF
CDR3nt: TGTGCCAGCAGCTTACCGGGACTCCCCATCAATGAGCAGTTCTTC

j_gene: TRBJ2-3
abundance: -
d_gene: TRBD1
v_gene: TRBV5-1
CDR3aa: CASSLDGTGSTDTQYF
CDR3nt: TGCGCCAGCAGCTTGGACGGGACAGGGAGCACAGATACGCAGTATTTT

j_gene: TRBJ2-1
abundance: -
d_gene: TRBD2
v_gene: TRBV6-6
CDR3aa: CASRLAGLVNEQFF
CDR3nt: TGTGCCAGCAGGCTAGCGGGCTTGGTAAATGAGCAGTTCTTC

j_gene: TRBJ2-1
abundance: -
d_gene: TRBD2
v_gene: TRBV14
CDR3aa: CASSQDLTSGRGGEQFF
CDR3nt: TGTGCCAGCAGCCAAGATCTTACTAGCGGGAGGGGAGGTGAGCAGTTCTTC

j_gene: TRBJ2-1
abundance: -
d_gene: TRBD2
v_gene: TRBV19
CDR3aa: CASTLAGGSDEQFF
CDR3nt: TGTGCCAGTACTTTAGCGGGGGGCAGCGATGAGCAGTTCTTC

j_gene: TRBJ2-7
abundance: -
d_gene: -
v_gene: TRBV7-2
CDR3aa: CASSFSQGGAYEQYF
CDR3nt: TGTGCCAGCAGCTTCAGCCAGGGGGGCGCCTACGAGCAGTACTTC

j_gene: TRBJ1-6
abundance: -
d_gene: TRBD1
v_gene: TRBV9
CDR3aa: CASSPTGQINSPLHF
CDR3nt: TGTGCCAGCAGCCCGACGGGACAGATTAATTCACCCCTCCACTTT

j_gene: TRBJ1-4
abundance: -
d_gene: -
v_gene: TRBV19
CDR3aa: CASRDTGPNEKLFF
CDR3nt: TGTGCCAGTAGGGACACCGGACCAAATGAAAAACTGTTTTTT

j_gene: TRBJ2-5
abundance: -
d_gene: -
v_gene: TRBV5-1
CDR3aa: CASSLQDSEETQYF
CDR3nt: TGCGCCAGCAGCTTGCAAGACTCCGAAGAGACCCAGTACTTC

j_gene: TRBJ2-2
abundance: -
d_gene: TRBD1
v_gene: TRBV9
CDR3aa: CASRGQHAGELFF
CDR3nt: TGTGCCAGCAGGGGACAGCACGCCGGGGAGCTGTTTTTT

j_gene: TRBJ2-1
abundance: -
d_gene: -
v_gene: TRBV27
CDR3aa: CASRIGSLVVNEQFF
CDR3nt: TGTGCCAGCAGGATCGGGAGCTTGGTCGTCAATGAGCAGTTCTTC

j_gene: TRBJ1-1
abundance: -
d_gene: -
v_gene: TRBV5-1
CDR3aa: CASSLDRNTEAFF
CDR3nt: TGCGCCAGCAGCTTGGACAGAAACACTGAAGCTTTCTTT

j_gene: TRBJ2-5
abundance: -
d_gene: TRBD1
v_gene: TRBV5-1
CDR3aa: CASRVRGQGAETQYF
CDR3nt: TGCGCCAGCAGGGTACGGGGACAGGGAGCGGAGACCCAGTACTTC

j_gene: TRBJ1-6
abundance: -
d_gene: -
v_gene: TRBV6-5
CDR3aa: CASGRQPSNSPLHF
CDR3nt: TGTGCCAGCGGCCGACAGCCTAGTAATTCACCCCTCCACTTT

j_gene: TRBJ1-5
abundance: -
d_gene: TRBD1
v_gene: TRBV13
CDR3aa: CASSLGAGGSQPQHF
CDR3nt: TGTGCCAGCAGCTTAGGGGCAGGGGGTAGTCAGCCCCAGCATTTT

j_gene: TRBJ2-7
abundance: few
d_gene: TRBD2
v_gene: TRBV6-5
CDR3aa: CASSYSQRGAHEQYF
CDR3nt: TGTGCCAGCAGTTACTCCCAGCGGGGGGCCCACGAGCAGTACTTC

j_gene: TRBJ2-5
abundance: -
d_gene: -
v_gene: TRBV2
CDR3aa: CASSEGLGVETQYF
CDR3nt: TGTGCCAGCAGTGAAGGTTTAGGGGTGGAGACCCAGTACTTC

j_gene: TRBJ2-7
abundance: -
d_gene: -
v_gene: TRBV28
CDR3aa: CASSSVGQLFLYEQYF
CDR3nt: TGTGCCAGCAGCTCCGTAGGACAGCTCTTTCTCTACGAGCAGTACTTC

j_gene: TRBJ2-1
abundance: -
d_gene: -
v_gene: TRBV6-5
CDR3aa: CASSPEGRTINEQFF
CDR3nt: TGTGCCAGCAGCCCAGAAGGTCGGACAATAAATGAGCAGTTCTTC

j_gene: TRBJ2-3
abundance: -
d_gene: TRBD2
v_gene: TRBV5-6
CDR3aa: CASSLSGTSGSTDTQYF
CDR3nt: TGTGCCAGCAGCTTGAGCGGGACTAGCGGAAGCACAGATACGCAGTATTTT

j_gene: TRBJ1-1
abundance: -
d_gene: -
v_gene: TRBV5-1
CDR3aa: CASSVDLRVQDEAFF
CDR3nt: TGCGCCAGCAGCGTTGACCTCAGGGTTCAAGATGAAGCTTTCTTT

j_gene: TRBJ1-2
abundance: -
d_gene: TRBD1
v_gene: TRBV2
CDR3aa: CASSEFGTGAGYGYTF
CDR3nt: TGTGCCAGCAGTGAATTCGGGACAGGGGCCGGCTATGGCTACACCTTC

j_gene: TRBJ1-4
abundance: -
d_gene: -
v_gene: TRBV4-1
CDR3aa: CASSRRLPTGTGGEKLFF
CDR3nt: TGCGCCAGCAGCCGTCGACTTCCTACCGGGACCGGAGGGGAAAAACTGTTTTTT

j_gene: TRBJ2-1
abundance: -
d_gene: -
v_gene: TRBV10-3
CDR3aa: CAISVLGSAYNEQFF
CDR3nt: TGTGCCATCAGTGTTCTCGGGAGTGCCTACAATGAGCAGTTCTTC

j_gene: TRBJ2-7
abundance: once
d_gene: TRBD2
v_gene: TRBV28
CDR3aa: CASRKETSGRPYEQYF
CDR3nt: TGTGCCAGCAGGAAAGAGACTAGCGGGAGGCCTTACGAGCAGTACTTC

j_gene: TRBJ1-1
abundance: -
d_gene: -
v_gene: TRBV11-2
CDR3aa: CASSLIRTEAFF
CDR3nt: TGTGCCAGCAGCCTTATTCGCACTGAAGCTTTCTTT

j_gene: TRBJ2-3
abundance: -
d_gene: -
v_gene: TRBV6-1
CDR3aa: CASSPGMIETDTQYF
CDR3nt: TGTGCCAGCAGCCCGGGGATGATTGAAACAGATACGCAGTATTTT

j_gene: TRBJ2-2
abundance: -
d_gene: -
v_gene: TRBV5-1
CDR3aa: CASSLGHRTGELFF
CDR3nt: TGCGCCAGCAGCTTGGGTCACAGAACCGGGGAGCTGTTTTTT

j_gene: TRBJ1-2
abundance: once
d_gene: TRBD1
v_gene: TRBV7-2
CDR3aa: CASSLGTGGGGYTF
CDR3nt: TGTGCCAGCAGCTTGGGGACAGGGGGCGGTGGCTACACCTTC

j_gene: TRBJ1-5
abundance: -
d_gene: TRBD1
v_gene: TRBV2
CDR3aa: CASSENRGLNQPQHF
CDR3nt: TGTGCCAGCAGTGAGAACAGGGGGCTGAATCAGCCCCAGCATTTT

j_gene: TRBJ2-7
abundance: -
d_gene: TRBD1
v_gene: TRBV7-9
CDR3aa: CSSSFGQGTYEQYF
CDR3nt: TGTTCCAGCAGCTTTGGACAGGGGACCTACGAGCAGTACTTC

j_gene: TRBJ1-1
abundance: few
d_gene: -
v_gene: TRBV9
CDR3aa: CASSRDTRSEAFF
CDR3nt: TGTGCCAGCAGCCGGGACACAAGAAGCGAAGCTTTCTTT

j_gene: TRBJ2-1
abundance: -
d_gene: TRBD2
v_gene: TRBV27
CDR3aa: CASSSWTSAKYNEQFF
CDR3nt: TGTGCCAGCAGTTCGTGGACTAGCGCGAAATACAATGAGCAGTTCTTC

j_gene: TRBJ2-3
abundance: -
d_gene: TRBD2
v_gene: TRBV10-3
CDR3aa: CAISGGLAGGPDTQYF
CDR3nt: TGTGCCATCAGTGGAGGACTAGCGGGAGGTCCAGATACGCAGTATTTT

j_gene: TRBJ2-5
abundance: -
d_gene: -
v_gene: TRBV29-1
CDR3aa: CSVVRGGGHLETQYF
CDR3nt: TGCAGCGTTGTGCGGGGCGGGGGACACCTGGAGACCCAGTACTTC

j_gene: TRBJ2-1
abundance: -
d_gene: -
v_gene: TRBV6-6
CDR3aa: CASSYDSAEYNEQFF
CDR3nt: TGTGCCAGCAGTTACGACTCCGCCGAATACAATGAGCAGTTCTTC

j_gene: TRBJ1-2
abundance: -
d_gene: -
v_gene: TRBV28
CDR3aa: CASSLGTDSSYGYTF
CDR3nt: TGTGCCAGCAGTTTGGGAACGGACAGTTCATATGGCTACACCTTC

j_gene: TRBJ1-2
abundance: -
d_gene: -
v_gene: TRBV30
CDR3aa: CAWRGACGYTF
CDR3nt: TGTGCCTGGAGAGGGGCTTGTGGCTACACCTTC

j_gene: TRBJ2-7
abundance: -
d_gene: -
v_gene: TRBV5-1
CDR3aa: CASSLNRPYEQYF
CDR3nt: TGCGCCAGCAGTTTAAACAGGCCCTACGAGCAGTATTTC

j_gene: TRBJ2-1
abundance: few
d_gene: -
v_gene: TRBV4-1
CDR3aa: CASSLAGGNEQFF
CDR3nt: TGCGCCAGCAGCCTGGCTGGTGGCAATGAGCAGTTCTTC

j_gene: TRBJ2-1
abundance: -
d_gene: TRBD2
v_gene: TRBV19
CDR3aa: CASSPARLAGRGYEQFF
CDR3nt: TGTGCCAGTAGTCCCGCCCGGCTAGCGGGAAGGGGTTATGAGCAGTTCTTC

j_gene: TRBJ2-1
abundance: -
d_gene: TRBD2
v_gene: TRBV19
CDR3aa: CASSIDGTSGGRNEQFF
CDR3nt: TGTGCCAGTAGTATAGATGGGACTAGCGGGGGCCGGAATGAGCAGTTCTTC

j_gene: TRBJ1-6
abundance: few
d_gene: -
v_gene: TRBV6-5
CDR3aa: CASSWARVNSPLHF
CDR3nt: TGTGCCAGCAGTTGGGCCAGGGTAAATTCACCCCTCCACTTT

j_gene: TRBJ2-7
abundance: -
d_gene: -
v_gene: TRBV27
CDR3aa: CASTQGNSYEQYF
CDR3nt: TGTGCCAGCACCCAGGGGAACTCCTACGAGCAGTACTTC

j_gene: TRBJ2-5
abundance: once
d_gene: -
v_gene: TRBV18
CDR3aa: CASSYRRTEGQETQYF
CDR3nt: TGTGCCAGCTCCTACCGCCGGACGGAGGGCCAAGAGACCCAGTACTTC

j_gene: TRBJ2-7
abundance: -
d_gene: -
v_gene: TRBV5-1
CDR3aa: CASRESGNDYEQYF
CDR3nt: TGCGCCAGCCGAGAGTCAGGGAACGACTACGAGCAGTACTTC

j_gene: TRBJ2-1
abundance: -
d_gene: TRBD1
v_gene: TRBV7-8
CDR3aa: CASSQGADYNEQFF
CDR3nt: TGTGCCAGCAGCCAGGGGGCGGACTACAATGAGCAGTTCTTC